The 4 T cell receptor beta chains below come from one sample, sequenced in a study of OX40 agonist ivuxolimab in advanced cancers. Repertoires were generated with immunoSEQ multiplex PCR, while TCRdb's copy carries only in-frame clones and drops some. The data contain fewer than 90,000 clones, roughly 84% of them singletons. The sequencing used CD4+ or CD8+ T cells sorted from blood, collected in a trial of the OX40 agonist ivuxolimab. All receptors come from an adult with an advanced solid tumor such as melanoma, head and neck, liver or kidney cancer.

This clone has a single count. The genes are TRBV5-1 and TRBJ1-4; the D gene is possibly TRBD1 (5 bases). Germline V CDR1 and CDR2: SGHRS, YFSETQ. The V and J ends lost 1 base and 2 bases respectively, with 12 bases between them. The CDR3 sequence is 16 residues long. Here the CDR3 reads CASSLILGGTNEKLFF. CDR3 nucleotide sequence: TGCGCCAGCAGCTTGATCCTCGGGGGGACTAATGAAAAACTGTTTTTT.

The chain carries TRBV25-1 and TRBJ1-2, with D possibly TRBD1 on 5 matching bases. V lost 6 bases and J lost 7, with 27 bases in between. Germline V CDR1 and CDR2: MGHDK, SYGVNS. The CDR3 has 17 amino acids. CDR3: CASRGGRTGPNFFGYTF. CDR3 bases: TGTGCCAGCAGGGGTGGACGCACGGGGCCTAATTTTTTTGGCTACACCTTC.

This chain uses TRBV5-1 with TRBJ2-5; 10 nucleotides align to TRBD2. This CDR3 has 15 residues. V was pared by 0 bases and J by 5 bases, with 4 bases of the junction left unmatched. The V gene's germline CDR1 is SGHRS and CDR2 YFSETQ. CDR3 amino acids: CASSLGQGLAETQYF. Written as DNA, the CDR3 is TGCGCCAGCAGCTTGGGCCAGGGACTAGCGGAGACCCAGTACTTC.

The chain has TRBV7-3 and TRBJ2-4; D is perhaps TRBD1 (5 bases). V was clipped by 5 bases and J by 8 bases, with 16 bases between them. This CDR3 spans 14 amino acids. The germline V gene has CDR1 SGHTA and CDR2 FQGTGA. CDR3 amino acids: CASSPQESSHIQYF. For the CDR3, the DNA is TGTGCCAGCAGCCCACAGGAGTCTTCACACATTCAGTACTTC. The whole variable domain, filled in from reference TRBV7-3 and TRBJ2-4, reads GAGVSQTPSNKVTEKGKYVELRCDPISGHTALYWYRQSLGQGPEFLIYFQGTGAADDSGLPNDRFFAVRPEGSVSTLKIQRTERGDSAVYLCASSPQESSHIQYFGAGTRLSVL.